This T cell receptor (beta chain) was captured in a study of cytomegalovirus exposure and HLA in healthy donors. Broader study findings: The later analysis indicated that the majority of CMV-associated TCR beta chains appeared HLA-restricted. An observed cluster of highly shared sequence variants was recorded as a likely sequencing artifact. Presence/absence analyses assumed roughly uniform sequencing depth across donors, which may not hold. When analyzed later, a missense DCLRE1C variant was found to be linked to TCR beta V- and J-gene trimming.

To note about this clone: The antigen remains unidentified.

This CDR3 is built from 14 residues. Germline V gene lookup returns CDR1 KGHSH and CDR2 LQKENI. Trimming took 3 bases from V and 8 from J, leaving 16 bases between them. The PCR was carried out with 60 Vbeta primers and 13 Jbeta primers. Only in-frame clones appear in the TCRdb table, and some are missing; sequencing was by immunoSEQ multiplex PCR. Listed are about 210,000 clones; roughly 0.89% falls within the top ten. This receptor was taken from a woman in her 30s in good health and CMV-seropositive. The source material was PBMCs. The chain links TRBV18 to TRBJ1-1; D remains ambiguous. The CDR3 region has the DNA TGTGCCAGCTCACCCCTCGTCGGTTTGAGGGAAGCTTTCTTT. Encoded protein: CASSPLVGLREAFF. The variable domain in full, with the rest retrieved from reference TRBV18 and TRBJ1-1, is NAGVMQNPRHLVRRRGQEARLRCSPMKGHSHVYWYRQLPEEGLKFMVYLQKENIIDESGMPKERFSAEFPKEGPSILRIQQVVRGDSAAYFCASSPLVGLREAFFGQGTRLTVV.